This T cell receptor beta chain was identified in a study of blood T cell repertoires in COVID-19. On the study more broadly: Acute and convalescent COVID-19 specimens originated in the United States, Italy and Spain.

Sequencing was performed with immunoSEQ multiplex PCR; in TCRdb, only in-frame clones are kept and a portion is missing. Altogether roughly 23,000 clones are present, around 90% being singletons, with the ten largest covering 5.5% to 7%. For this clone: Other DNA sequences in the sample encode the same CDR3.

CDR1 DFQATT and CDR2 SNEGSKA come from the germline V gene (reference sequence). CDR3 length: 11 amino acids. V lost 3 bases and J lost 5, with 8 bases in between. The sequencing input was peripheral blood. The receptor was derived from a woman aged 80 or over with active COVID-19. The V call is TRBV20-1, the J call TRBJ2-7; D unclear. CDR3 DNA sequence: TGCAGTGCTAGTAGTGGGCACGAGCAGTACTTC. This encodes CSASSGHEQYF.